This T cell receptor beta chain derives from a study of T cells after yellow fever vaccination. TCRdb called the 5' RACE reads again in MiXCR, with one record for every CDR3 protein. The sample records about 200,000 distinct CDR3 sequences, 3% to 3.5% being singletons. The sample in question was CD4+ T cells sorted from PBMCs, obtained 10 days after the yellow fever booster vaccination. The origin of this receptor is a man aged 18 to 35 who received the YFV17D yellow fever vaccine.

CDR3 region: CASSLSGTSESTDTQYF. Here the CDR3 DNA reads TGCGCCAGCAGCCTCTCCGGGACTAGCGAGAGCACAGATACGCAGTATTTT. V usage is TRBV5-1 and J usage is TRBJ2-3; 10 positions match TRBD2. The germline gives CDR1 SGHRS, CDR2 YFSETQ. V trimming: 4 bases; J trimming: 0 bases; junction bases outside the gene matches: 8. This CDR3 is built from 17 residues. The full variable domain, rest sourced from reference TRBV5-1 and TRBJ2-3, is KAGVTQTPRYLIKTRGQQVTLSCSPISGHRSVSWYQQTPGQGLQFLFEYFSETQRNKGNFPGRFSGRQFSNSRSEMNVSTLELGDSALYLCASSLSGTSESTDTQYFGPGTRLTVL.